This T cell receptor beta chain was sequenced in a study of radiation and T cells in renal cell carcinoma. Findings of the study overall: In blood, top tumor clones expanded by 2 weeks, shrinking by 4.

This clone was counted between two and nine times. What it binds is unknown. Data came from immunoSEQ multiplex PCR; TCRdb stores just in-frame clones and leaves some out. Of about 83,000 clones listed, roughly 80% are singletons. Germline V gene lookup returns CDR1 SEHNR and CDR2 FQNEAQ (reference sequence). With V trimmed by 2 bases and J by 8 bases, 5 bases remained unmatched. The CDR3 is 14 amino acids. Documented time point: blood 4 weeks post-SBRT, at nephrectomy. Stated treatment: 15 Gy SBRT to primary tumor, nephrectomy 4 weeks later. Nephrectomy followed 15 Gy stereotactic body radiation by 4 weeks. Radiation-treated patients gave blood at baseline, week 2 and week 4.

The J gene is TRBJ2-1, the V gene TRBV7-9, with 8 bases lining up with TRBD1. The source of this sequence is a woman aged 55-70 years with renal cell carcinoma. This material consisted of blood, taken from a patient whose treatment included radiotherapy and nephrectomy. This CDR3 reads CASSLLGQGYEQFF. The DNA for the CDR3 is TGTGCCAGCAGCTTATTAGGACAGGGCTATGAGCAGTTCTTC.